The sequence of this TCR beta chain was determined in a study of Ad26.COV2.S vaccination and SARS-CoV-2 variants. As for the study in general: The vaccine Ad26.COV2.S was put into the muscle once, or twice with 56 days between.

TCRdb keeps only in-frame clones here, not all; method: immunoSEQ multiplex PCR. The sample lists some 500,000 clones; 89% were seen once. Documented treatment: roughly 19 received Ad26.COV2.S at low or high dose, single or two shots; several received placebo; per-sample allocation not given. The study sampled participants on day 63 after the first vaccine or placebo injection. The germline V and J ends were trimmed by 3 bases and 7 bases, with 22 bases remaining between them. Germline-derived CDR1 and CDR2 are SGHKS and YYEKEE (reference sequence). This CDR3 is built from 16 residues. The starting material was peripheral blood, obtained in a trial of Ad26.COV2.S vaccine versus placebo. The sequence derives from a person aged 18-60 years who received the Ad26.COV2.S COVID-19 vaccine or a placebo. This sequence joins TRBV5-5 and TRBJ1-2; D may be TRBD1 (6 bases). The CDR3 DNA reads as TGTGCCAGCAGCTCTCCCGTGCTGTACAGGGAAGCTGGCTACACCTTC. Residues: CASSSPVLYREAGYTF. Drawing the rest from reference TRBV5-5 and TRBJ1-2, the complete variable domain is DAGVTQSPTHLIKTRGQQVTLRCSPISGHKSVSWYQQVLGQGPQFIFQYYEKEERGRGNFPDRFSARQFPNYSSELNVNALLLGDSALYLCASSSPVLYREAGYTFGSGTRLTVV.